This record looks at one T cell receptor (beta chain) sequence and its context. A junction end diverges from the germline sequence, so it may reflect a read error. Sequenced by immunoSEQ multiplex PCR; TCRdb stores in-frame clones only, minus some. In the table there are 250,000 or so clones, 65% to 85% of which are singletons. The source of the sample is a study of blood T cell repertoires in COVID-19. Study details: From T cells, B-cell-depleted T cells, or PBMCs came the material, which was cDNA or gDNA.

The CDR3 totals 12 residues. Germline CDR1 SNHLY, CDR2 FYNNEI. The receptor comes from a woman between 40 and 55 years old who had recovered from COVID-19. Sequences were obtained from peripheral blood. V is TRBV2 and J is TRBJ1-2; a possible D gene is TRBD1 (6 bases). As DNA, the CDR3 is TGTGCCAGGCAAACAGGGACCATGGCTACCGTCTTC. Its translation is CARQTGTMATVF.